Presented here are 21 T cell receptor beta chains from one specimen sequenced in a study of T cells after yellow fever vaccination. One entry per CDR3 protein results from TCRdb running MiXCR on the 5' RACE reads. This repertoire shows some 120,000 distinct CDR3 sequences, approximately 14% found once; its top ten account for roughly 47%. The sample consisted of CD8+ T cells sorted from PBMCs, taken 5 days after the yellow fever booster vaccination. The receptors here all came from a young man who received the YFV17D yellow fever vaccine.

This clonotype was observed a handful of times. V is TRBV7-9 and J is TRBJ2-1, with D maybe TRBD1 (6 bases). The V and J ends lost 10 bases and 2 bases respectively, with 12 bases between them. Per germline, CDR1 SEHNR and CDR2 FQNEAQ (reference sequence). The CDR3 length is 13 residues. Here the CDR3 DNA reads TGTGCCACCACCCCAGGGGCCTACAATGAGCAGTTCTTC. It specifies CATTPGAYNEQFF.

This clonotype was observed a handful of times. V gene TRBV27 combines with J gene TRBJ2-7, with 7 nucleotides matching TRBD1. Per the germline V gene, CDR1 is MNHEY and CDR2 is SMNVEV (reference sequence). J lost 2 bases, V lost 6 bases, and 7 bases had no gene match. The length of the CDR3 is 14 residues. In nucleotides, the CDR3 is TGTGCCAGCAGGGGGACAGCCGGGGCCTACGAGCAGTACTTC. Protein sequence: CASRGTAGAYEQYF.

The sample holds a few counts of this clonotype. This chain links TRBV3-1 with TRBJ1-1; D remains unclear. Germline V CDR1 and CDR2: LGHDT, YNNKEL (reference sequence). The CDR3 is 17 amino acids. Trimming stripped 0 bases from V and 2 bases from J, with 16 bases between. The CDR3 nucleotides read TGTGCCAGCAGCCAAGAATCCAAAGGTGGATTTAACACTGAAGCTTTCTTT. Translating it yields CASSQESKGGFNTEAFF.

The chain joins TRBV19 to TRBJ1-2; 8 bases are a match to TRBD1. Losses at the gene ends were 7 bases for V and 7 bases for J; bases not matched to a gene: 8. Germline CDR1 reads LNHDA; CDR2 reads SQIVND (reference sequence). The CDR3 runs to 13 residues. The CDR3 DNA reads TGTGCCAGTATCACGGACAGGGAAAGTGGCTACACCTTC. Translating gives CASITDRESGYTF.

This clonotype was recorded a few times. The chain is built from TRBV7-9 and TRBJ1-6, with 7 bases matching TRBD1. Losses at the gene ends were 8 bases for V and 2 bases for J; bases not matched to a gene: 9. This CDR3 comprises 16 residues. Germline V gives CDR1 SEHNR, CDR2 FQNEAQ (reference sequence). Here the CDR3 reads CASGSDRDPYNSPLHF. The CDR3 region has the DNA TGTGCCAGCGGCAGTGACAGGGATCCCTATAATTCACCCCTCCACTTT. The full variable domain, completed using reference TRBV7-9 and TRBJ1-6, is DTGVSQNPRHKITKRGQNVTFRCDPISEHNRLYWYRQTLGQGPEFLTYFQNEAQLEKSRLLSDRFSAERPKGSFSTLEIQRTEQGDSAMYLCASGSDRDPYNSPLHFGNGTRLTVT.

This clonotype occurred a few times. V is TRBV7-2 and J is TRBJ1-1, with D uncertain. V shed 4 bases and J shed 5 bases, with 11 bases lying between them. Germline V gene data show CDR1 as SGHTA and CDR2 as FQGNSA. The length of the CDR3 is 13 residues. This chain's CDR3 is CASSSRGWTEAFF. The CDR3 DNA reads TGTGCCAGCAGCTCCCGGGGTTGGACTGAAGCTTTCTTT.

This chain links TRBV4-2 with TRBJ2-7; TRBD2 agrees at 7 bases. The germline V gene has CDR1 LGHNA and CDR2 YNFKEQ. The CDR3 is 15 amino acids. V was clipped by 0 bases and J by 3 bases; unmatched bases: 5. CDR3 bases: TGTGCCAGCAGCCAAGAGAGCTCGGGGGGCTACGAGCAGTACTTC. Encoded protein: CASSQESSGGYEQYF.

The J gene is TRBJ2-7, the V gene TRBV2; 8 nucleotides agree with TRBD1. V dropped 0 bases and J dropped 2; count of bases not matched to a gene: 9. The CDR3 contains 17 residues. The germline V gene has CDR1 SNHLY and CDR2 FYNNEI. The CDR3 sequence: CASSEARQDRAPYEQYF. CDR3 coding DNA: TGTGCCAGCAGTGAAGCGCGTCAGGACAGGGCGCCCTACGAGCAGTACTTC.

This clonotype was counted a single time. J is TRBJ2-1 and V is TRBV19; TRBD2 agrees at 10 bases. The V and J ends lost 6 bases and 9 bases, in that order; junction bases with no gene match: 8. This CDR3 is 14 amino acids long. Germline V gene sequence: CDR1 LNHDA, CDR2 SQIVND (reference sequence). The CDR3 DNA is TGTGCCAGTAGCCCCACTAGCGGGGCAGGTGAGCAGTTCTTC. Protein product: CASSPTSGAGEQFF.

This clonotype was detected only a few times. The gene calls are TRBV11-2 and TRBJ1-1; D is uncertain. Germline V gives CDR1 SGHAT, CDR2 FQNNGV. Trimming cost V 1 base and J 3 bases, with 12 bases left between them. There are 15 residues in the CDR3. CDR3 amino acids: CASSLAFRGDTEAFF. In DNA, the CDR3 is TGTGCCAGCAGCTTAGCGTTTCGGGGAGACACTGAAGCTTTCTTT.

The chain joins TRBV6-5 to TRBJ2-1; tentative D call: TRBD1 (5 bases). Trimming removed 0 bases from V and 2 bases from J, with 11 bases in between. Germline assignment: CDR1 MNHEY and CDR2 SVGAGI. CDR3 length: 16 residues. The CDR3 region is CASSYSSLGAYNEQFF. Written as DNA, the CDR3 is TGTGCCAGCAGTTACTCGAGCCTAGGGGCCTACAATGAGCAGTTCTTC.

The table lists this clonotype with a count of one. This sequence joins TRBV7-9 and TRBJ1-1, with TRBD1 matching over 7 bases. From germline, CDR1 is SEHNR and CDR2 FQNEAQ (reference sequence). With 5 bases clipped from V and 1 base from J, the junction kept 10 bases outside the gene matches. CDR3 length: 16 amino acids. CDR3 coding DNA: TGTGCCAGCAGCCCGGCAGGGGGACTAACGAACACTGAAGCTTTCTTT. This encodes CASSPAGGLTNTEAFF.

This clonotype showed up just a few times. The V call is TRBV11-2, the J call TRBJ2-3; D not certain. This CDR3 spans 16 amino acids. Germline V gives CDR1 SGHAT, CDR2 FQNNGV. V lost 3 bases to trimming and J lost 2 bases, with 15 bases between them. The CDR3 sequence is CASSFVMRLYTDTQYF. The CDR3 DNA follows: TGTGCCAGCAGCTTCGTTATGAGACTGTACACAGATACGCAGTATTTT.

This clonotype was counted only a few times. The chain has TRBV5-1 and TRBJ2-2; 9 nucleotides align to TRBD1. This CDR3 has 15 residues. Per germline, CDR1 SGHRS and CDR2 YFSETQ. The ends lost 4 bases at V and 6 bases at J; junction bases unmatched: 7. The CDR3 sequence: CASSTGQGLPGELFF. CDR3 nucleotides: TGCGCCAGCAGCACGGGACAGGGTCTCCCCGGGGAGCTGTTTTTT. The variable domain in full, completed from reference TRBV5-1 and TRBJ2-2, reads KAGVTQTPRYLIKTRGQQVTLSCSPISGHRSVSWYQQTPGQGLQFLFEYFSETQRNKGNFPGRFSGRQFSNSRSEMNVSTLELGDSALYLCASSTGQGLPGELFFGEGSRLTVL.

In its sample, this clonotype was seen once. V gene TRBV7-9 combines with J gene TRBJ1-5, with TRBD1 matching over 7 bases. Trimming took 5 bases from V and 5 from J; bases not matched to a gene: 6. Germline values: CDR1 SEHNR, CDR2 FQNEAQ (reference sequence). The length of the CDR3 is 14 residues. DNA of the CDR3: TGTGCCAGCAGCCCCTCCACAGGGGATCAGCCCCAGCATTTT. Translated: CASSPSTGDQPQHF.

CDR3 in DNA: TGTGCCAGCAGCTATACAGGGGGGCCCTACAATGAGCAGTTCTTC. The encoded protein is CASSYTGGPYNEQFF. The rearrangement links TRBV14 to TRBJ2-1; the match to TRBD1 covers 8 bases. The length of the CDR3 is 15 residues. Germline V lookup: CDR1 SGHDN, CDR2 FVKESK. J was trimmed by 2 bases and V by 5 bases; bases with no gene match: 5.

The gene calls are TRBV12-3 or TRBV12-4 and TRBJ1-2; no clear D gene. V was cut by 2 bases and J by 3 bases, with 10 bases left in between. This CDR3 spans 14 amino acids. This CDR3 reads CASSLIAGDYGYTF. The CDR3 coding sequence is TGTGCCAGCAGTTTAATAGCAGGCGACTATGGCTACACCTTC.

This sequence joins TRBV12-3 or TRBV12-4 and TRBJ1-1; D unclear. V shed 5 bases and J shed 5 bases, with 15 bases lying between them. This CDR3 region has 14 residues. CDR3 region: CASSPGPLGTEAFF. CDR3 nucleotide sequence: TGTGCCAGCAGTCCAGGACCTCTAGGAACTGAAGCTTTCTTT.

The chain employs TRBV6-5 and TRBJ2-7, with a possible D match to TRBD1 (6 bases). Looked up from germline, CDR1 is MNHEY and CDR2 is SVGAGI. Trimming cost V 8 bases and J 7 bases, with 18 bases left between them. The CDR3 loop spans 13 amino acids. CDR3 sequence (DNA): TGTGCCAGCGCTCGGGACACCTTGGGGGAGCAGTACTTC. Protein product: CASARDTLGEQYF.

V is TRBV6-5 and J is TRBJ2-3; D may be TRBD2 (6 bases). The germline V and J ends were trimmed by 8 bases and 6 bases, with 21 bases remaining between them. From germline, CDR1 is MNHEY and CDR2 SVGAGI. This CDR3 is 15 amino acids long. CDR3 nucleotides: TGTGCCAGCGCGCTTAGCGGCTCCGACGGGGATACGCAGTATTTT. Translated: CASALSGSDGDTQYF.

The V gene is TRBV20-1, the J gene TRBJ2-3; perhaps D is TRBD1 or TRBD2 (6 bases each). V was pared by 6 bases and J by 1 base, with 20 bases between. The CDR3 consists of 16 residues. Germline values: CDR1 DFQATT, CDR2 SNEGSKA (reference sequence). The CDR3, as DNA: TGCAGTGCCAACGGCGCGGGGCGACAGGGCACAGATACGCAGTATTTT. This codes for CSANGAGRQGTDTQYF.